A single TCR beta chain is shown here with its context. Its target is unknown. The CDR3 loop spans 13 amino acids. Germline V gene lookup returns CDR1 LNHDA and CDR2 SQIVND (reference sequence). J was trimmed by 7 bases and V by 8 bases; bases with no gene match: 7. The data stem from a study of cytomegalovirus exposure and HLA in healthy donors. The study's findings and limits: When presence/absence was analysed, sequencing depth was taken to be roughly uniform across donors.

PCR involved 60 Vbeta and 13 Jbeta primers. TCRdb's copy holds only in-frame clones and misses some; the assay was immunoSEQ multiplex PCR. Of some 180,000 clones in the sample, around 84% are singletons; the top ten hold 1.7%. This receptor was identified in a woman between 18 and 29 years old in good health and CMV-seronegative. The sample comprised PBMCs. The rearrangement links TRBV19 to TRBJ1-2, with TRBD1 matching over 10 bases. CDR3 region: CASWRDRGIGYTF. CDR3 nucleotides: TGTGCCAGTTGGCGGGACAGGGGAATTGGCTACACCTTC.